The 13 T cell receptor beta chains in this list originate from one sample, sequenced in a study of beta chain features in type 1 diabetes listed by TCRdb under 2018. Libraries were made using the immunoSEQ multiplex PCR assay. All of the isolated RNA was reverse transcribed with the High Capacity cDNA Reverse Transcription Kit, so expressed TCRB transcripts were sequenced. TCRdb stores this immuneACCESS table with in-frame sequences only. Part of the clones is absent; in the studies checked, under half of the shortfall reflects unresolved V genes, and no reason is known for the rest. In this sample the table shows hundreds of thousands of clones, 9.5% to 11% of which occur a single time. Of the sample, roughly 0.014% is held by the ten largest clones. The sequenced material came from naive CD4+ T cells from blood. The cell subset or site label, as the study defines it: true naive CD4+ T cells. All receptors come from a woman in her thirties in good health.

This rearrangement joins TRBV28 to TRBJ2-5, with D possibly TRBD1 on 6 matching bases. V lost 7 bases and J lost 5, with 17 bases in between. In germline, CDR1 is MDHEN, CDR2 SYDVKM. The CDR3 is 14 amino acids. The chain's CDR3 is CASTPGAGLETQYF. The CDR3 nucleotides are TGTGCCAGCACCCCAGGGGCAGGGTTGGAGACCCAGTACTTC.

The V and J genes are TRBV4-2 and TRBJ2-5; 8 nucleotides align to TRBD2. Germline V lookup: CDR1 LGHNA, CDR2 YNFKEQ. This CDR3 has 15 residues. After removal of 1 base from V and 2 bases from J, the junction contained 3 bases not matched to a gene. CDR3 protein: CASSQVSGAQETQYF. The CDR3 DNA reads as TGTGCCAGCAGCCAAGTTAGCGGGGCACAAGAGACCCAGTACTTC.

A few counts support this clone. The CDR3 DNA reads TGTGCCAGCTCACCACCAGTGACTAGCGTACACAATGAGCAGTTCTTC. Translated, it gives CASSPPVTSVHNEQFF. The gene calls are TRBV18 and TRBJ2-1; TRBD2 matches 8 bases. The CDR3 is 16 amino acids. Looked up from germline, CDR1 is KGHSH and CDR2 is LQKENI. V lost 0 bases, J lost 5 bases, and 6 bases stayed unmatched.

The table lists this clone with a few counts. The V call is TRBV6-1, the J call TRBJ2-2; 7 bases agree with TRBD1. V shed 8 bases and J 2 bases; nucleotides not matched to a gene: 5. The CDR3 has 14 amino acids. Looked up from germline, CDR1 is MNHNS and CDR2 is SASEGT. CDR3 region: CASSDRRNTGELFF. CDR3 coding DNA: TGTGCCAGCTCGGACAGGCGCAACACCGGGGAGCTGTTTTTT.

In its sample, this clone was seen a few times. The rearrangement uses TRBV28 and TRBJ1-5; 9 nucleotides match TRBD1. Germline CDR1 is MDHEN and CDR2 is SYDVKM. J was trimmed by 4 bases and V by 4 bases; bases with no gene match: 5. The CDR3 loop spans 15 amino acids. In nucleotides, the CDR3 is TGTGCCAGCAGTTACGGGACAGGGTATAATCAGCCCCAGCATTTT. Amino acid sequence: CASSYGTGYNQPQHF.

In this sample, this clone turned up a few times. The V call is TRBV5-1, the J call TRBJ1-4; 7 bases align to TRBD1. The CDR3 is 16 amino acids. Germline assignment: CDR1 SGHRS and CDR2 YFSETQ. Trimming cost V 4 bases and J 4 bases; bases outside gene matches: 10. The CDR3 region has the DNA TGCGCCAGCAGCCCCAGCCCCGGACAGGTTAATGAAAAACTGTTTTTT. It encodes CASSPSPGQVNEKLFF. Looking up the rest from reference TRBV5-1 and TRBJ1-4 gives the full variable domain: KAGVTQTPRYLIKTRGQQVTLSCSPISGHRSVSWYQQTPGQGLQFLFEYFSETQRNKGNFPGRFSGRQFSNSRSEMNVSTLELGDSALYLCASSPSPGQVNEKLFFGSGTQLSVL.

CDR3 bases: TGTGCCAGCAGTGATTGGGAGGACTATGGCTACACCTTC. Translated: CASSDWEDYGYTF. The chain combines TRBV2 with TRBJ1-2; D call uncertain. The CDR3 contains 13 residues. Germline V gene lookup returns CDR1 SNHLY and CDR2 FYNNEI. Between the trimmed V and J ends, which lost 3 bases and 3 bases, there was a span of 8 bases.

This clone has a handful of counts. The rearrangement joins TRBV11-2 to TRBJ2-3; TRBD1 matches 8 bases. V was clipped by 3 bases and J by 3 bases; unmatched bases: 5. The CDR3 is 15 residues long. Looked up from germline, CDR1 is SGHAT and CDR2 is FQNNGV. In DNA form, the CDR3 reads TGTGCCAGCAGCTTCGCAGGGGGCATAACAGATACGCAGTATTTT. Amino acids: CASSFAGGITDTQYF.

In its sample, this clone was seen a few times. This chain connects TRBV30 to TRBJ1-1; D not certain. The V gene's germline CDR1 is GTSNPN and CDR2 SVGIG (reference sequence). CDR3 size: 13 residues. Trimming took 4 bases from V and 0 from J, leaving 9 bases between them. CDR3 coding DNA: TGTGCCTGGACCGTAGGAGTGAACACTGAAGCTTTCTTT. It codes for CAWTVGVNTEAFF. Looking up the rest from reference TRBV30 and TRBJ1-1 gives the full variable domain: SQTIHQWPATLVQPVGSPLSLECTVEGTSNPNLYWYRQAAGRGLQLLFYSVGIGQISSEVPQNLSASRPQDRQFILSSKKLLLSDSGFYLCAWTVGVNTEAFFGQGTRLTVV.

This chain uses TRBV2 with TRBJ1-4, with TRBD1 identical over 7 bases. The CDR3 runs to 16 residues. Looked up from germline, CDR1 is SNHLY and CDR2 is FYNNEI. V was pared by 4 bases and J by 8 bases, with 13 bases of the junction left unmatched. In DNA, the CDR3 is TGTGCCAGCAGTGTAGCTCGCGACAGGGTGCGCGAAAAACTGTTTTTT. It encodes CASSVARDRVREKLFF. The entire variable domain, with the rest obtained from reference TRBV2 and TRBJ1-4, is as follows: EPEVTQTPSHQVTQMGQEVILRCVPISNHLYFYWYRQILGQKVEFLVSFYNNEISEKSEIFDDQFSVERPDGSNFTLKIRSTKLEDSAMYFCASSVARDRVREKLFFGSGTQLSVL.

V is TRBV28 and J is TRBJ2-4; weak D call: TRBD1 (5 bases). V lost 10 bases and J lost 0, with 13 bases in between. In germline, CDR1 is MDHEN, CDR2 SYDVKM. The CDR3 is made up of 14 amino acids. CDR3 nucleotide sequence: TGTGCCACTCACGACAGCGTAGCCAAAAACATTCAGTACTTC. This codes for CATHDSVAKNIQYF. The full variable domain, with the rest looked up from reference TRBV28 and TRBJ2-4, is DVKVTQSSRYLVKRTGEKVFLECVQDMDHENMFWYRQDPGLGLRLIYFSYDVKMKEKGDIPEGYSVSREKKERFSLILESASTNQTSMYLCATHDSVAKNIQYFGAGTRLSVL.

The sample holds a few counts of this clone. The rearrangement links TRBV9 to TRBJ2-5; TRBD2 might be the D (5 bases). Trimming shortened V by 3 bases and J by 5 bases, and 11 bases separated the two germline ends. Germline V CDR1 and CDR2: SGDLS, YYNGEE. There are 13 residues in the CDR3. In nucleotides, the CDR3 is TGTGCCAGCAGCGCCGGACTCGCGGAGACCCAGTACTTC. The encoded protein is CASSAGLAETQYF. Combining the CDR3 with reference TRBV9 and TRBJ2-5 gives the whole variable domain DSGVTQTPKHLITATGQRVTLRCSPRSGDLSVYWYQQSLDQGLQFLIQYYNGEERAKGNILERFSAQQFPDLHSELNLSSLELGDSALYFCASSAGLAETQYFGPGTRLLVL.

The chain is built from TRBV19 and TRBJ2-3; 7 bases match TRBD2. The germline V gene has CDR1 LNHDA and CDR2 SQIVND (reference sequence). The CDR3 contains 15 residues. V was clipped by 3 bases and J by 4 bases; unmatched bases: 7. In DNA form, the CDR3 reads TGTGCCAGTAGTATGACGACTAGCTCCGCAGATACGCAGTATTTT. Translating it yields CASSMTTSSADTQYF.